These 7 T cell receptor beta chains were sequenced from one sample in a study of blood T cell repertoires in COVID-19. Using immunoSEQ multiplex PCR, the repertoire was profiled, and TCRdb retains in-frame clones only, with some absent. This sample has some 250,000 clones, with roughly 83% found just once. The sample consisted of peripheral blood. The origin of the receptors is a woman aged 80 or over with acute or convalescent COVID-19.

The genes are TRBV7-2 and TRBJ2-7; tentatively, D is TRBD1 (6 bases). Looked up from germline, CDR1 is SGHTA and CDR2 is FQGNSA. Trimming left V 1 base short and J 0 bases short, with 10 bases between. The CDR3 contains 15 residues. The CDR3 DNA sequence: TGTGCCAGCAGCTTAGGTCAGGGGAGCTCCTACGAGCAGTACTTC. This gives the protein CASSLGQGSSYEQYF.

This clone was detected a few times. The chain couples TRBV7-9 to TRBJ2-1, with TRBD1 identical over 8 bases. The CDR3 runs to 14 residues. V was pared by 5 bases and J by 9 bases, with 9 bases of the junction left unmatched. Per germline, CDR1 SEHNR and CDR2 FQNEAQ (reference sequence). Here the CDR3 reads CASSPTPGTGEQFF. CDR3 bases: TGTGCCAGCAGCCCTACCCCGGGGACAGGTGAGCAGTTCTTC.

The V call is TRBV3-1 (or the pseudogene TRBV3-2), the J call TRBJ2-5; 9 bases agree with TRBD1. The CDR3 totals 14 residues. With V trimmed by 4 bases and J by 5 bases, 5 bases remained unmatched. CDR1 and CDR2 (germline): LGHDT, YNNKEL (reference sequence). CDR3 bases: TGTGCCAGCAGCCCAGGGACAGGGTGGGAGACCCAGTACTTC. As protein: CASSPGTGWETQYF.

This sequence joins TRBV4-1 and TRBJ1-4; a possible D gene is TRBD1 (6 bases). V was cut by 0 bases and J by 7 bases, with 24 bases left in between. CDR3 length equals 19 residues. Germline loops: CDR1 MGHRA, CDR2 YSYEKL. In DNA form, the CDR3 reads TGCGCCAGCAGCCAAGATCGCAGGGGCCGGGGAGGGAGAAGTGAAAAACTGTTTTTT. Amino acid sequence: CASSQDRRGRGGRSEKLFF.

The chain has TRBV7-3 and TRBJ2-1, with TRBD1 matching over 10 bases. The CDR3 consists of 17 residues. Germline loops: CDR1 SGHTA, CDR2 FQGTGA. V shed 5 bases, J shed 0 bases, and the junction held 7 bases outside the gene matches. The CDR3 DNA follows: TGTGCCAGCAGCGCGGGACAGGGGCGAAGCTCCTACAATGAGCAGTTCTTC. Amino acid sequence: CASSAGQGRSSYNEQFF.

The chain joins TRBV7-3 to TRBJ2-2, with a weak D call TRBD1 (6 bases). This CDR3 has 15 amino acids. V was trimmed by 5 bases and J by 4 bases, leaving 14 bases between them. Looked up from germline, CDR1 is SGHTA and CDR2 is FQGTGA. CDR3 DNA: TGTGCCAGCAGCCCGACTGGGGGCGGCACCGGGGAGCTGTTTTTT. Translation: CASSPTGGGTGELFF.

The chain joins TRBV24-1 to TRBJ2-5, with D possibly matching TRBD1 (6 bases). The CDR3 length is 15 residues. Trimming shortened V by 3 bases and J by 2 bases, and 12 bases separated the two germline ends. Germline lookup yields CDR1 KGHDR and CDR2 SFDVKD. CDR3 amino acids: CATSDPTGKQETQYF. In nucleotides, the CDR3 is TGTGCCACCAGTGATCCGACAGGCAAACAAGAGACCCAGTACTTC.